The 25 T cell receptor beta chains listed next were all sequenced from one sample in a study of OX40 agonist ivuxolimab in advanced cancers. The table came from immunoSEQ multiplex PCR; TCRdb's copy has only in-frame clones and leaves some out. This sample has tens of thousands of clones, with around 84% found just once. The sample consisted of CD4+ or CD8+ T cells sorted from blood, taken in a trial of the OX40 agonist ivuxolimab. Every receptor here comes from an adult with an advanced solid tumor such as melanoma, head and neck, liver or kidney cancer.

The DNA for the CDR3 is TGTGCCAGTGGGGTAGAAGCTTTCTTT. This encodes CASGVEAFF. The chain employs TRBV19 and TRBJ1-1; D remains ambiguous. The CDR3 contains 9 residues. Trimming took 8 bases from V and 8 from J, leaving 6 bases between them. Germline values: CDR1 LNHDA, CDR2 SQIVND (reference sequence).

Worth noting for this clone: The junction shows a germline mismatch at one end, possibly a read error. V and J are TRBV29-1 and TRBJ2-7; TRBD1 agrees at 8 bases. From germline, CDR1 is SQVTM and CDR2 ANQGSEA. The CDR3 has 11 residues. The CDR3 bases are TGCAGCCCCAGGGGTATACAGGGGGGCGACTTC. Translating it yields CSPRGIQGGDF.

The chain combines TRBV6-1 with TRBJ2-1; D possibly corresponds to TRBD2 (6 bases). V was trimmed by 11 bases and J by 0 bases, leaving 14 bases between them. Germline V gene sequence: CDR1 MNHNS, CDR2 SASEGT. The CDR3 contains 14 residues. For the CDR3, the DNA is TGTGCCTCTGTAGCGGATGGCTCCTACAATGAGCAGTTCTTC. Residues: CASVADGSYNEQFF.

This rearrangement joins TRBV5-1 to TRBJ2-1; D is possibly TRBD1 or TRBD2 (5 bases each). Germline CDR1 and CDR2: SGHRS and YFSETQ. Trimming removed 2 bases from V and 7 bases from J, with 7 bases in between. The CDR3 consists of 12 residues. CDR3 amino acids: CASSFEGNEQFF. As DNA, the CDR3 is TGCGCCAGCAGCTTCGAGGGGAATGAGCAGTTCTTC.

This chain connects TRBV6-1 to TRBJ1-2; 11 bases are shared with TRBD1. This CDR3 contains 14 residues. The J segment lost 8 bases and the V segment lost 4 bases, leaving 6 bases of the junction unmatched. Germline lookup yields CDR1 MNHNS and CDR2 SASEGT. The CDR3 coding sequence is TGTGCCAGCAGTGTGGACAGGGGGCGTGAAGGCTACACCTTC. Protein: CASSVDRGREGYTF.

The CDR3 sequence: CSVEVLGSGANVLTF. The CDR3 region has the DNA TGCAGCGTTGAAGTTCTCGGGTCTGGGGCCAACGTCCTGACTTTC. The V gene is TRBV29-1, the J gene TRBJ2-6; no firm D call. This CDR3 region has 15 residues. Germline CDR1 and CDR2: SQVTM and ANQGSEA. V was cut by 1 base and J by 1 base, with 8 bases left in between.

V is TRBV6-5 and J is TRBJ2-5; 8 bases agree with TRBD2. The end of the DNA aligns better with TRBJ2-7, so the J call may be wrong. The CDR3 has 13 amino acids. CDR1 MNHEY and CDR2 SVGAGI come from the germline V gene. The CDR3: CASRREATYEQYF. The DNA of the CDR3 is TGTGCCAGCAGGCGGGAGGCCACCTACGAGCAGTACTTC.

This sequence joins TRBV7-3 and TRBJ2-2, with D possibly matching TRBD1 (5 bases). The V gene's germline CDR1 is SGHTA and CDR2 FQGTGA. Trimming cost V 8 bases and J 4 bases, with 14 bases left between them. The CDR3 runs 14 residues. CDR3 amino acids: CASRKDQGTGELFF. In DNA, the CDR3 is TGTGCCAGCCGGAAAGACCAGGGCACCGGGGAGCTGTTTTTT.

The chain links TRBV5-4 to TRBJ2-1, with a tentative D call TRBD1 (5 bases). V lost 3 bases, J lost 0 bases, and 7 bases lay in between. Per germline, CDR1 SGHNT and CDR2 YYREEE (reference sequence). The CDR3 is made up of 14 amino acids. The CDR3 nucleotides read TGTGCCAGCAGCTCCACAGGCTCCTACAATGAGCAGTTCTTC. Its protein is CASSSTGSYNEQFF.

The V and J genes are TRBV7-8 and TRBJ2-7; no clear D gene. Trimming pared 3 bases from V and 0 bases from J, leaving 9 bases between. The CDR3 has 14 amino acids. Germline loops: CDR1 SGHVS, CDR2 FQNEAQ. The CDR3 DNA sequence: TGTGCCAGCAGCTTTAAGGAGCTCTCCTACGAGCAGTACTTC. This sequence encodes CASSFKELSYEQYF.

The sample holds one count of this clone. The chain uses TRBV6-6 and TRBJ2-5, with a tentative D call TRBD1 (5 bases). V shed 2 bases and J shed 9 bases, with 19 bases lying between them. Per germline, CDR1 MNHNY and CDR2 SVGAGI (reference sequence). The CDR3 runs 15 residues. The CDR3 bases are TGTGCCAGCAGTTACGGGGCACGGAGTGGTGTAGCCCAGTACTTC. Protein product: CASSYGARSGVAQYF.

Only a few counts were recorded for this clone. The chain has TRBV19 and TRBJ1-5; D remains ambiguous. The germline V gene has CDR1 LNHDA and CDR2 SQIVND (reference sequence). The CDR3 is made up of 16 amino acids. Trimming shortened V by 3 bases and J by 0 bases, and 12 bases separated the two germline ends. The CDR3 sequence is CASSIGLGYSNQPQHF. The CDR3 DNA is TGTGCCAGTAGTATCGGCCTCGGATATAGCAATCAGCCCCAGCATTTT. Variable domain in full (rest from reference TRBV19 and TRBJ1-5): DGGITQSPKYLFRKEGQNVTLSCEQNLNHDAMYWYRQDPGQGLRLIYYSQIVNDFQKGDIAEGYSVSREKKESFPLTVTSAQKNPTAFYLCASSIGLGYSNQPQHFGDGTRLSIL.

This clone has only a few counts. The chain uses TRBV7-2 and TRBJ1-1; D is undetermined. Germline CDR1 SGHTA, CDR2 FQGNSA. The CDR3 sequence is 13 residues long. The V end was cut by 3 bases, the J end by 7 bases, with 12 bases between. CDR3 amino acids: CASSFESSSEAFF. The DNA for the CDR3 is TGTGCCAGCAGCTTCGAGTCCTCGAGTGAAGCTTTCTTT.

The rearrangement uses TRBV10-1 and TRBJ2-1; D uncertain. V lost 4 bases to trimming and J lost 5 bases, with 6 bases between them. The CDR3 sequence is 12 residues long. Germline assignment: CDR1 WNHNN and CDR2 SYGVQD (reference sequence). The CDR3 region is CASSGPNNEQFF. The CDR3 DNA reads TGCGCCAGCAGTGGGCCAAACAATGAGCAGTTCTTC.

The chain combines TRBV7-9 with TRBJ2-3; D perhaps matches TRBD1 (6 bases). Germline V gives CDR1 SEHNR, CDR2 FQNEAQ (reference sequence). This CDR3 contains 16 residues. V was shortened by 4 bases and J by 2 bases, with 16 bases between the two germline ends. Written as DNA, the CDR3 is TGTGCCAGCAGCTCCGGACTCTTGGGGGCCACAGATACGCAGTATTTT. Translating gives CASSSGLLGATDTQYF. Full variable domain (missing parts from reference TRBV7-9 and TRBJ2-3): DTGVSQNPRHKITKRGQNVTFRCDPISEHNRLYWYRQTLGQGPEFLTYFQNEAQLEKSRLLSDRFSAERPKGSFSTLEIQRTEQGDSAMYLCASSSGLLGATDTQYFGPGTRLTVL.

The DNA for the CDR3 is TGTGCCAGCATCAAAACTCCGGGCCAAGGGGGCACCATATATTTT. It codes for CASIKTPGQGGTIYF. The chain joins TRBV6-5 to TRBJ1-3, with D perhaps TRBD1 (6 bases). The CDR3 spans 15 residues. V lost 7 bases to trimming and J lost 9 bases, with 22 bases between them. Germline V gives CDR1 MNHEY, CDR2 SVGAGI.

This clone was recorded only once. The chain has TRBV18 and TRBJ2-3; 8 nucleotides agree with TRBD2. This CDR3 comprises 13 residues. Germline CDR1 and CDR2: KGHSH and LQKENI. The V gene end was trimmed by 0 bases and the J gene end by 9 bases; junction bases not matched to a gene: 2. The CDR3 DNA is TGTGCCAGCTCACCACCGACGGGAGGGACGCAGTATTTT. Its translation is CASSPPTGGTQYF. The full variable domain, rest sourced from reference TRBV18 and TRBJ2-3, is NAGVMQNPRHLVRRRGQEARLRCSPMKGHSHVYWYRQLPEEGLKFMVYLQKENIIDESGMPKERFSAEFPKEGPSILRIQQVVRGDSAAYFCASSPPTGGTQYFGPGTRLTVL.

The chain carries TRBV29-1 and TRBJ2-5, with D perhaps matching TRBD2 (5 bases). Germline V gene lookup returns CDR1 SQVTM and CDR2 ANQGSEA. V lost 3 bases, J lost 4 bases, and 15 bases lay in between. The CDR3 consists of 14 residues. CDR3 bases: TGCAGCGTTGATTCGGGATTGGGAAGAGAGACCCAGTACTTC. Translating gives CSVDSGLGRETQYF. The entire variable domain, with the rest obtained from reference TRBV29-1 and TRBJ2-5, is as follows: SAVISQKPSRDICQRGTSLTIQCQVDSQVTMMFWYRQQPGQSLTLIATANQGSEATYESGFVIDKFPISRPNLTFSTLTVSNMSPEDSSIYLCSVDSGLGRETQYFGPGTRLLVL.

The chain employs TRBV6-1 and TRBJ2-7; no reliable D call. Germline lookup yields CDR1 MNHNS and CDR2 SASEGT. The CDR3 contains 16 residues. The V end lost 1 base, the J end lost 1 base, and 14 bases lay between the germline ends. The CDR3 is CASSEGSLWGSYEQYF. CDR3 bases: TGTGCCAGCAGTGAAGGGTCCTTATGGGGTTCCTACGAGCAGTACTTC.

The chain joins TRBV6-6 to TRBJ1-2; D not resolved. In germline, CDR1 is MNHNY, CDR2 SVGAGI (reference sequence). V lost 6 bases and J 4 bases, leaving 15 bases between the germline ends. CDR3 size: 14 residues. In DNA, the CDR3 is TGTGCCAGCAGCCTTTCGCCCTTATCCTATGGCTACACCTTC. Its translation is CASSLSPLSYGYTF.

This clone has only one observation. The chain couples TRBV7-8 to TRBJ2-1; 12 bases line up with TRBD2. Per the germline V gene, CDR1 is SGHVS and CDR2 is FQNEAQ. The CDR3 contains 15 residues. The junction had 8 bases not matched to a gene; V was cut back by 6 bases and J by 8 bases. Written as DNA, the CDR3 is TGTGCCAGCAGTTCACGACTAGCGGGGGCCCATGAGCAGTTCTTC. Translating gives CASSSRLAGAHEQFF.

This sequence joins TRBV4-2 and TRBJ1-2; 7 nucleotides line up with TRBD1. Per the germline V gene, CDR1 is LGHNA and CDR2 is YNFKEQ. CDR3 size: 17 residues. After removal of 0 bases from V and 8 bases from J, the junction contained 15 bases not matched to a gene. The CDR3 nucleotides are TGTGCCAGCAGCCAAGAGATTGGAGGGCAGGGGGTCTACGGCTACACCTTC. Amino acid sequence: CASSQEIGGQGVYGYTF.

CDR3 sequence reads: CASSPSTRNYGYTF. Written as DNA, the CDR3 is TGTGCCAGCTCACCATCGACAAGAAACTATGGCTACACCTTC. The chain is built from TRBV18 and TRBJ1-2; no firm D call. Trimming shortened V by 2 bases and J by 2 bases, and 9 bases separated the two germline ends. CDR3 length: 14 amino acids. From germline, CDR1 is KGHSH and CDR2 LQKENI.

J is TRBJ1-2 and V is TRBV6-6; a weak D match, TRBD1 (5 bases). This CDR3 comprises 16 residues. Germline CDR1 and CDR2: MNHNY and SVGAGI (reference sequence). Trimming removed 2 bases from V and 3 bases from J, with 16 bases in between. Written as DNA, the CDR3 is TGTGCCAGCAGTTACCCTCAACCTCGACAGTACTATGGCTACACCTTC. Translated: CASSYPQPRQYYGYTF.

This sequence joins TRBV7-2 and TRBJ2-5; 8 bases are shared with TRBD2. Germline lookup yields CDR1 SGHTA and CDR2 FQGNSA. The CDR3 extends over 15 amino acids. V gave up 1 base and J gave up 9 bases; unmatched junction bases: 10. CDR3 coding DNA: TGTGCCAGCAGCTTAGGCACTAGCGGAGGTGGCGCCCAGTACTTC. Translating gives CASSLGTSGGGAQYF.